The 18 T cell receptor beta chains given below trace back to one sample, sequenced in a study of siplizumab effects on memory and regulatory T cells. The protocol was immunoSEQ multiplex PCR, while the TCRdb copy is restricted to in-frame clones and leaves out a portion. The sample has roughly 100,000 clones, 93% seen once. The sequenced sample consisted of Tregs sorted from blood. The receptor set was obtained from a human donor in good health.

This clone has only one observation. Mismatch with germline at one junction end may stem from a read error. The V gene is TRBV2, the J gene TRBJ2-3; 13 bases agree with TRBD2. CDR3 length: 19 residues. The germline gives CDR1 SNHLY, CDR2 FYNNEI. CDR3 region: CAGSHITSGGAVSTDTQYF. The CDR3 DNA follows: TGTGCCGGCAGCCATATCACTAGCGGGGGGGCCGTTAGCACAGATACGCAGTATTTT.

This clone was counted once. CDR3 sequence (DNA): TGTGCCAGCTCACTGGGACAGGGGAAAGGTCAGCCCCAGCATTTT. Its translation is CASSLGQGKGQPQHF. The J gene is TRBJ1-5, the V gene TRBV18; 10 nucleotides agree with TRBD1. The germline V gene has CDR1 KGHSH and CDR2 LQKENI. This CDR3 has 15 amino acids. The junction had 6 bases not matched to a gene; V was cut back by 4 bases and J by 6 bases. Full variable domain (remainder filled in from reference TRBV18 and TRBJ1-5): NAGVMQNPRHLVRRRGQEARLRCSPMKGHSHVYWYRQLPEEGLKFMVYLQKENIIDESGMPKERFSAEFPKEGPSILRIQQVVRGDSAAYFCASSLGQGKGQPQHFGDGTRLSIL.

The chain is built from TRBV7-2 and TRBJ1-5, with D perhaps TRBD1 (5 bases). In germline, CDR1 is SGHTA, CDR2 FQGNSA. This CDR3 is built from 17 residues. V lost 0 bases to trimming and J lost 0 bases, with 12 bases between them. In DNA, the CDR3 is TGTGCCAGCAGCTTAGCGGGCAGGGCCTATAGCAATCAGCCCCAGCATTTT. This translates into CASSLAGRAYSNQPQHF. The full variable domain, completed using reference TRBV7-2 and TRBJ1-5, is GAGVSQSPSNKVTEKGKDVELRCDPISGHTALYWYRQSLGQGLEFLIYFQGNSAPDKSGLPSDRFSAERTGGSVSTLTIQRTQQEDSAVYLCASSLAGRAYSNQPQHFGDGTRLSIL.

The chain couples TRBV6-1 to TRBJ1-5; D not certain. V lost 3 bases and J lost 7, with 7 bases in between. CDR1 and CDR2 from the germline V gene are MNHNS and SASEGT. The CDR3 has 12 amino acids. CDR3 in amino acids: CASSEVRQPQHF. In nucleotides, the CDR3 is TGTGCCAGCAGTGAGGTCCGACAGCCCCAGCATTTT.

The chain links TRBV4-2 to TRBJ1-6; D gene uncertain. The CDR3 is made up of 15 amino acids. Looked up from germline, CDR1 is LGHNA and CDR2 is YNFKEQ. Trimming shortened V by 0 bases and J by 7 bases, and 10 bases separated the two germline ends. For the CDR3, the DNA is TGTGCCAGCAGCCAAGAGGTACAAGAAAATTCACCCCTCCACTTT. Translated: CASSQEVQENSPLHF.

The CDR3 loop is CASSIRGLAGGETQYF. The DNA for the CDR3 is TGTGCCAGTAGCATTCGGGGACTAGCGGGAGGAGAGACCCAGTACTTC. The chain employs TRBV19 and TRBJ2-5; 15 nucleotides line up with TRBD2. V lost 6 bases to trimming and J lost 4 bases; unmatched junction nucleotides: 6. The CDR3 runs to 16 residues. Germline CDR1 is LNHDA and CDR2 is SQIVND (reference sequence).

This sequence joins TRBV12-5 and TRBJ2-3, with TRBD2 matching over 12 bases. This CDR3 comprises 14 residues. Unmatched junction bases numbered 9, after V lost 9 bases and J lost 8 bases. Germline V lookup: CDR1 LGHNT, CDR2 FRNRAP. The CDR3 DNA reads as TGTGCTAGCGCTCCTAGCGGGGGGGCAGGTACGCAGTATTTT. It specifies CASAPSGGAGTQYF.

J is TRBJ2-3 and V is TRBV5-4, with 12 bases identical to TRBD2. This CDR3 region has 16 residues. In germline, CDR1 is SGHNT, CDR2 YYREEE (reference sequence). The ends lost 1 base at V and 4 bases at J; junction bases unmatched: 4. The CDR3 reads CASSLYASGRADTQYF. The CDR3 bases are TGTGCCAGCAGCTTGTATGCTAGCGGGAGGGCAGATACGCAGTATTTT. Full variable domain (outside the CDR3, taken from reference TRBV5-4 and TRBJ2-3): ETGVTQSPTHLIKTRGQQVTLRCSSQSGHNTVSWYQQALGQGPQFIFQYYREEENGRGNFPPRFSGLQFPNYSSELNVNALELDDSALYLCASSLYASGRADTQYFGPGTRLTVL.

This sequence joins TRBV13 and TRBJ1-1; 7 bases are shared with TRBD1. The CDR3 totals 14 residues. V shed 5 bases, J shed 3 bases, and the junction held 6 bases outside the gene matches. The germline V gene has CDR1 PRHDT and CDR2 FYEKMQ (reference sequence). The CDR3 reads CASSQQGWDTEAFF. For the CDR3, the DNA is TGTGCCAGCAGCCAACAGGGGTGGGACACTGAAGCTTTCTTT.

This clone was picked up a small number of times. The CDR3 nucleotides read TGTGCCAGCAGCCAGGCTACGGCTAACTATGGCTACACCTTC. Translation gives CASSQATANYGYTF. J is TRBJ1-2 and V is TRBV9; D is ambiguous. V was clipped by 4 bases and J by 0 bases, with 10 bases between them. The CDR3 is made up of 14 amino acids. CDR1 and CDR2 from the germline V gene are SGDLS and YYNGEE.

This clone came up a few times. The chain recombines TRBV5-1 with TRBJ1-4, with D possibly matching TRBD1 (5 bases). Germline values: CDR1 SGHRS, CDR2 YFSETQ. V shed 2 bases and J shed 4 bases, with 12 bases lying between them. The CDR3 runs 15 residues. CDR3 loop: CASSFEGRGNEKLFF. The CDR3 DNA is TGCGCCAGCAGCTTCGAGGGACGGGGTAATGAAAAACTGTTTTTT.

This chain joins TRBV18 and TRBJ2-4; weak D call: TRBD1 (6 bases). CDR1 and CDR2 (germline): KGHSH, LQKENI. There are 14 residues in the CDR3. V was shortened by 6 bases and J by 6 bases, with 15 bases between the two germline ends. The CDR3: CASSPSGHTNIQYF. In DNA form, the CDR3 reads TGTGCCAGCTCCCCTTCGGGACACACAAACATTCAGTACTTC. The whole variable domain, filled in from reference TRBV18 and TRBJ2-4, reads NAGVMQNPRHLVRRRGQEARLRCSPMKGHSHVYWYRQLPEEGLKFMVYLQKENIIDESGMPKERFSAEFPKEGPSILRIQQVVRGDSAAYFCASSPSGHTNIQYFGAGTRLSVL.

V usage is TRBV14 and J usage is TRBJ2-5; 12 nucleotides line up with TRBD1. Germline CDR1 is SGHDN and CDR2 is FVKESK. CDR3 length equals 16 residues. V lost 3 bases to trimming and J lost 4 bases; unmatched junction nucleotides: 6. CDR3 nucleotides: TGTGCCAGCAGCCACTTTGGGACAGGGGGCCGAGAGACCCAGTACTTC. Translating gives CASSHFGTGGRETQYF.

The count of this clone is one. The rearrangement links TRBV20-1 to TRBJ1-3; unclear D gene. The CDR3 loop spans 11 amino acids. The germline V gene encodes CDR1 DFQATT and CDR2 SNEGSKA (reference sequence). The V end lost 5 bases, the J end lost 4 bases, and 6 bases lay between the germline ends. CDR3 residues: CSAAPGNTIYF. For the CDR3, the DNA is TGCAGTGCTGCCCCGGGAAACACCATATATTTT.

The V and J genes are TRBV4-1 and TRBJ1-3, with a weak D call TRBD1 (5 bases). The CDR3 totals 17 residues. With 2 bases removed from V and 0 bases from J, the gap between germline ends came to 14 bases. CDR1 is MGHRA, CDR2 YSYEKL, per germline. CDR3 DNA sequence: TGCGCCAGCAGCCAATTGCGAGGGGTCTCCTCTGGAAACACCATATATTTT. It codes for CASSQLRGVSSGNTIYF.

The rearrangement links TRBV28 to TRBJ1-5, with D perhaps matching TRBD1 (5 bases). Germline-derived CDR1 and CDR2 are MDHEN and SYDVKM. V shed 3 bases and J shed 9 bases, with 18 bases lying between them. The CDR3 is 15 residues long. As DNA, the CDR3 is TGTGCCAGCAGTTTCCGCTCCCTCGGGACTGGGCCCCAGCATTTT. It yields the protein CASSFRSLGTGPQHF. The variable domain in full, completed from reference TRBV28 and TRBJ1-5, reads DVKVTQSSRYLVKRTGEKVFLECVQDMDHENMFWYRQDPGLGLRLIYFSYDVKMKEKGDIPEGYSVSREKKERFSLILESASTNQTSMYLCASSFRSLGTGPQHFGDGTRLSIL.

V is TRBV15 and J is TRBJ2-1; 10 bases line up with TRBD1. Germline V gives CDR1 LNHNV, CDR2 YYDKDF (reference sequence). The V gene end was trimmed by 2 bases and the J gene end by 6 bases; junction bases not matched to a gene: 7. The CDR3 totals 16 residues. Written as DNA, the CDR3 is TGTGCCACCAGCAGACAGGGGACAGGGGTTCTCAATGAGCAGTTCTTC. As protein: CATSRQGTGVLNEQFF.

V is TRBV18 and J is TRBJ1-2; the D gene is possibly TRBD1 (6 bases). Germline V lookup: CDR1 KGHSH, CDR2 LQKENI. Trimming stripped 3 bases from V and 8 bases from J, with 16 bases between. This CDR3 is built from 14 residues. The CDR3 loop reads CASSPAGAGGGYTF. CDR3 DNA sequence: TGTGCCAGCTCACCGGCAGGGGCTGGGGGAGGCTACACCTTC.